This T cell receptor beta chain is drawn from a study of blood T cell repertoires in COVID-19. About the research overall: The origin of the acute and convalescent COVID-19 samples was the United States, Italy and Spain. The analysed material was cDNA or gDNA that came from T cells, B-cell-depleted T cells, or PBMCs.

Original processing notes: Estimation of nucleated cell counts was performed using reference gene primer amplification. The data were produced by immunoSEQ multiplex PCR, yet TCRdb's version contains in-frame clones alone and is incomplete. For V, J and clone size, that table is used; D and trimming come from the DNA. The sample carries tens of thousands of clones, about 82% recorded once. This CDR3 contains 13 residues. Trimming left V 3 bases short and J 8 bases short, with 12 bases between. Germline loops: CDR1 SGHTS, CDR2 YDEGEE. The sample consisted of peripheral blood. V gene TRBV5-8 combines with J gene TRBJ2-1; perhaps TRBD1 as D (6 bases). This sequence originates from an older man with active COVID-19. CDR3 region: CASSWGHGDEQFF. The CDR3, as DNA: TGTGCCAGCAGCTGGGGACACGGGGATGAGCAGTTCTTC.